This TCR beta chain was found in a study of blood T cell repertoires in COVID-19. TCRdb's table, derived via immunoSEQ multiplex PCR, lists solely in-frame clones and lacks some. The sample shows 200,000 to 250,000 clones, approximately 80% of them seen only once. The germline gives CDR1 SGHVS, CDR2 FQNEAQ. The CDR3 runs 15 residues. V shed 5 bases, J shed 6 bases, and the junction held 11 bases outside the gene matches. The chain is built from TRBV7-8 and TRBJ2-3; 7 bases align to TRBD1. The source is a human donor in a cohort sampled during active COVID-19. The sample comprised peripheral blood. The CDR3 reads CASSARGGSPDTQYF. The CDR3 DNA sequence: TGTGCCAGCAGCGCCCGAGGGGGCAGCCCGGATACGCAGTATTTT. Looking up the rest from reference TRBV7-8 and TRBJ2-3 gives the full variable domain: GAGVSQSPRYKVAKRGQDVALRCDPISGHVSLFWYQQALGQGPEFLTYFQNEAQLDKSGLPSDRFFAERPEGSVSTLKIQRTQQEDSAVYLCASSARGGSPDTQYFGPGTRLTVL.